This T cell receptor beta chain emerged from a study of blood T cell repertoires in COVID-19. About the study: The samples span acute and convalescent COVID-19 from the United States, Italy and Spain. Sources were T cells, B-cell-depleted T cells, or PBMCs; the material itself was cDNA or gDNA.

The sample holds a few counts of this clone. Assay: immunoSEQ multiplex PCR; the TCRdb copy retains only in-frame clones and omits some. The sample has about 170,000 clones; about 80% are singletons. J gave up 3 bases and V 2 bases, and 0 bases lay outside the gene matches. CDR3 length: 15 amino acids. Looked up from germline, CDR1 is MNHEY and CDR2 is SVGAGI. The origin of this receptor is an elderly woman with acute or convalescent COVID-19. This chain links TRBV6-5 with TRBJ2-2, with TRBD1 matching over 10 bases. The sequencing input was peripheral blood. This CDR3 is CASSYGTGDTGELFF. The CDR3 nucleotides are TGTGCCAGCAGTTACGGGACAGGGGACACCGGGGAGCTGTTTTTT.